The entry that follows covers one T cell receptor beta chain sequence. The antigen is undetermined. The data were obtained in a study of T cells after yellow fever vaccination. Study conclusions and caveats: The secondary response was weaker but peaked faster, day 5 versus 15. Few clonotypes appeared in both CD4 and CD8 compartments.

In making TCR cDNA, 5'RACE template switching added a universal primer site and UMIs to it. TCRdb itself ran the 5' RACE reads through MiXCR, one entry per CDR3 protein. The data hold roughly 500,000 distinct CDR3 sequences, with over 15% observed a single time. The CDR3 runs 14 residues. Germline V gives CDR1 SGHVS, CDR2 FQNEAQ. V was trimmed by 3 bases and J by 8 bases, leaving 13 bases between them. The source was PBMCs, collected 15 days after the yellow fever booster vaccination. This chain connects TRBV7-8 to TRBJ1-4, with D perhaps TRBD1 (6 bases). The TCR originated in a man in his thirties or forties who received the YFV17D yellow fever vaccine. The CDR3 protein is CASSFQGPGEKLFF. In DNA form, the CDR3 reads TGTGCCAGCAGCTTTCAGGGGCCTGGAGAAAAACTGTTTTTT.